Below are 26 T cell receptor beta chains sequenced from a single sample in a study of identical twins. TCRdb re-analysed the 5' RACE reads in MiXCR, keeping a single row per CDR3 protein. Of roughly 700,000 distinct CDR3 sequences listed, 8.6% were seen once; the top ten hold 0.98%. The sample was also linked to a second study, of yellow fever vaccine responses in identical twins.

The sequenced sample consisted of PBMCs. These receptors were collected from a woman younger than 35 in good health.

The rearrangement links TRBV20-1 to TRBJ2-7; TRBD1 or TRBD2 may be the D gene (5 bases each). CDR3 length equals 14 residues. Germline assignment: CDR1 DFQATT and CDR2 SNEGSKA (reference sequence). The V end was cut by 4 bases, the J end by 2 bases, with 15 bases between. The CDR3 DNA is TGCAGTGCTATATCCCGGGACCGAACCTACGAGCAGTACTTC. Protein: CSAISRDRTYEQYF.

This clonotype was picked up a small number of times. V usage is TRBV5-1 and J usage is TRBJ1-1, with a possible D match to TRBD1 (6 bases). Trimming removed 4 bases from V and 3 bases from J, with 13 bases in between. Looked up from germline, CDR1 is SGHRS and CDR2 is YFSETQ. This CDR3 has 14 residues. As DNA, the CDR3 is TGCGCCAGCAGCAGCCAACAGGGTTACACTGAAGCTTTCTTT. Translated: CASSSQQGYTEAFF.

This clonotype showed up just a few times. This chain connects TRBV5-6 to TRBJ2-1, with 10 positions matching TRBD1. The CDR3 has 13 amino acids. Germline-derived CDR1 and CDR2 are SGHDT and YYEEEE. The junction had 2 bases not matched to a gene; V was cut back by 4 bases and J by 7 bases. CDR3 DNA: TGTGCCAGCAGCCGACAGGGGGCAAATGAGCAGTTCTTC. Translated, it gives CASSRQGANEQFF. Drawing the rest from reference TRBV5-6 and TRBJ2-1, the complete variable domain is DAGVTQSPTHLIKTRGQQVTLRCSPKSGHDTVSWYQQALGQGPQFIFQYYEEEERQRGNFPDRFSGHQFPNYSSELNVNALLLGDSALYLCASSRQGANEQFFGPGTRLTVL.

This clonotype was detected only a few times. This sequence joins TRBV19 and TRBJ2-7; tentatively, D is TRBD2 (5 bases). Deletions cut 4 bases from V and 0 bases from J, with 10 bases between. The CDR3 consists of 14 residues. CDR1 and CDR2 (germline): LNHDA, SQIVND (reference sequence). The CDR3 here is CASSRRTTSYEQYF. The CDR3 nucleotides are TGTGCCAGTAGTAGGAGGACGACCTCCTACGAGCAGTACTTC.

The chain combines TRBV12-3 or TRBV12-4 with TRBJ2-2, with 7 bases matching TRBD2. CDR3 length equals 15 residues. The junction had 7 bases not matched to a gene; V was cut back by 3 bases and J by 6 bases. The CDR3 DNA sequence: TGTGCCAGCAGTTTGGGCGGGAGAATCTCCGGGGAGCTGTTTTTT. Translating it yields CASSLGGRISGELFF.

This clonotype was observed many times. The chain is built from TRBV27 and TRBJ1-6, with D perhaps matching TRBD1 (5 bases). Germline CDR1 and CDR2: MNHEY and SMNVEV (reference sequence). Trimming removed 8 bases at V and 6 bases at J, with 14 bases between. The CDR3 is 14 amino acids. CDR3 DNA sequence: TGTGCCAGCGCCACGGGGGGGTTTAATTCACCCCTCCACTTT. This codes for CASATGGFNSPLHF.

The chain is built from TRBV29-1 and TRBJ2-3, with D unresolved. The V and J ends lost 7 bases and 1 base respectively, with 21 bases between them. The CDR3 consists of 16 residues. Germline-derived CDR1 and CDR2 are SQVTM and ANQGSEA. The CDR3 DNA reads TGCAGCGCCCACGGGTCATTTCAGGTTGGCACAGATACGCAGTATTTT. Its translation: CSAHGSFQVGTDTQYF.

This clonotype was found a few times. This rearrangement joins TRBV7-8 to TRBJ2-1; no firm D call. Germline CDR1 reads SGHVS; CDR2 reads FQNEAQ. The V gene lost 0 bases and the J gene lost 10 bases, with 4 bases spanning the gap. The CDR3 runs to 11 residues. This chain's CDR3 is CASSLATEQFF. DNA for the CDR3: TGTGCCAGCAGCTTAGCGACAGAGCAGTTCTTC.

The chain has TRBV7-9 and TRBJ1-1; the D gene is possibly TRBD1 (5 bases). The CDR3 totals 14 residues. Trimming cost V 3 bases and J 3 bases, with 11 bases left between them. CDR1 and CDR2 (germline): SEHNR, FQNEAQ (reference sequence). CDR3 coding DNA: TGTGCCAGCAGCTTGGCCAGGGTAGACACTGAAGCTTTCTTT. As protein: CASSLARVDTEAFF.

The chain has TRBV7-9 and TRBJ1-1, with D perhaps TRBD1 (5 bases). This CDR3 is 14 amino acids long. Germline CDR1 is SEHNR and CDR2 is FQNEAQ (reference sequence). Trimming cost V 7 bases and J 4 bases, with 16 bases left between them. The CDR3 DNA sequence: TGTGCCAGCACCCGAGGCGGGGGAGGCACTGAAGCTTTCTTT. It is translated as CASTRGGGGTEAFF.

V and J are TRBV29-1 and TRBJ2-1, with 10 bases fitting TRBD2. CDR3 length: 16 amino acids. The J segment lost 8 bases and the V segment lost 4 bases, leaving 14 bases of the junction unmatched. Germline CDR1 reads SQVTM; CDR2 reads ANQGSEA. Here the CDR3 reads CSVGRIAGGLADEQFF. For the CDR3, the DNA is TGCAGCGTTGGCAGAATAGCGGGAGGATTAGCGGATGAGCAGTTCTTC.

Ten or more counts support this clonotype. This chain connects TRBV25-1 to TRBJ2-1; possibly TRBD2 for D (5 bases). V gave up 3 bases and J gave up 2 bases, with 8 bases separating them. From germline, CDR1 is MGHDK and CDR2 SYGVNS. The CDR3 consists of 14 residues. The CDR3 bases are TGTGCCAGCAGTGATGAGGGTACCTACAATGAGCAGTTCTTC. It codes for CASSDEGTYNEQFF.

The chain combines TRBV29-1 with TRBJ2-7, with 8 positions matching TRBD2. CDR1 and CDR2 (germline): SQVTM, ANQGSEA. This CDR3 region has 15 residues. The V gene end was trimmed by 5 bases and the J gene end by 5 bases; junction bases not matched to a gene: 14. For the CDR3, the DNA is TGCAGCGTTCGAGGCGGGGGGCTCGGTTCCCACGAGCAGTACTTC. This translates into CSVRGGGLGSHEQYF.

In this sample, this clonotype turned up many times. Written as DNA, the CDR3 is TGTGCCAGCAGTCCCCCTCCCCGGCGGAACTACGAGCAGTACTTC. Translating gives CASSPPPRRNYEQYF. The chain employs TRBV28 and TRBJ2-7; no clear D. Per the germline V gene, CDR1 is MDHEN and CDR2 is SYDVKM. CDR3 size: 15 residues. V dropped 5 bases and J dropped 3 bases, with 17 bases sitting between them.

The genes are TRBV20-1 and TRBJ2-3, with no clear D. Trimming stripped 0 bases from V and 3 bases from J, with 16 bases between. In germline, CDR1 is DFQATT, CDR2 SNEGSKA (reference sequence). CDR3 length equals 16 residues. CDR3 amino acids: CSARDPSGRRTDTQYF. In DNA form, the CDR3 reads TGCAGTGCTAGAGATCCCTCAGGACGTAGGACAGATACGCAGTATTTT.

This clonotype was found many times. The V call is TRBV5-6, the J call TRBJ2-1; 10 bases align to TRBD2. The CDR3 is made up of 18 amino acids. Trimming removed 0 bases from V and 3 bases from J; junction bases left unmatched: 9. From germline, CDR1 is SGHDT and CDR2 YYEEEE. CDR3 DNA: TGTGCCAGCAGCTTGGCTCTAGCGGGGGCCCAACTCTACAATGAGCAGTTCTTC. Its protein is CASSLALAGAQLYNEQFF.

The chain links TRBV6-2 or TRBV6-3 to TRBJ2-7, with 7 bases lining up with TRBD1. The germline V gene encodes CDR1 MNHEY and CDR2 SVGEGT. Losses at the gene ends were 6 bases for V and 6 bases for J; bases not matched to a gene: 8. The length of the CDR3 is 13 residues. CDR3 bases: TGTGCCAGCAGACCACCCGACAGGGTCGAGCAGTACTTC. Translation: CASRPPDRVEQYF.

This clonotype was picked up many times. The chain recombines TRBV3-1 with TRBJ2-2; D is unclear. Trimming removed 1 base from V and 4 bases from J, with 7 bases in between. CDR3 size: 14 residues. CDR1 is LGHDT, CDR2 YNNKEL, per germline (reference sequence). The CDR3 nucleotides are TGTGCCAGCAGCCAAGTGCCGGGCACCGGGGAGCTGTTTTTT. This codes for CASSQVPGTGELFF.

V usage is TRBV7-9 and J usage is TRBJ1-6, with 9 bases identical to TRBD1. Germline V CDR1 and CDR2: SEHNR, FQNEAQ (reference sequence). The CDR3 is made up of 15 amino acids. Germline trimming cut 1 base from V and 9 bases from J; bases unmatched to any gene: 4. CDR3 nucleotide sequence: TGTGCCAGCAGCTTAGGAGACAGGGGGGCTTCACCCCTCCACTTT. Residues: CASSLGDRGASPLHF.

This clonotype was seen a few times. The chain combines TRBV5-6 with TRBJ1-2; D gene unclear. V dropped 2 bases and J dropped 0 bases, with 8 bases sitting between them. Germline lookup yields CDR1 SGHDT and CDR2 YYEEEE. There are 14 residues in the CDR3. CDR3 in amino acids: CASSFLSTNYGYTF. CDR3 in DNA: TGTGCCAGCAGCTTCTTGTCAACTAACTATGGCTACACCTTC.

This clonotype was seen a handful of times. This rearrangement joins TRBV20-1 to TRBJ2-7; unclear D gene. The CDR3 loop spans 15 amino acids. CDR1 and CDR2 (germline): DFQATT, SNEGSKA (reference sequence). The V gene lost 0 bases and the J gene lost 0 bases, with 12 bases spanning the gap. The CDR3 spells CSAREVAFSSYEQYF. The CDR3 DNA reads TGCAGTGCTAGAGAGGTGGCTTTCAGCTCCTACGAGCAGTACTTC.

This clonotype was detected ten times or more. The gene calls are TRBV25-1 and TRBJ2-7; possible D gene TRBD2, 6 bases. Germline CDR1 reads MGHDK; CDR2 reads SYGVNS. V shed 6 bases and J shed 6 bases, with 12 bases lying between them. The CDR3 totals 12 residues. The DNA for the CDR3 is TGTGCCAGCAGCGGCCAGACTAGCGAGCAGTACTTC. Translating gives CASSGQTSEQYF.

The J gene is TRBJ2-1, the V gene TRBV7-8, with a possible D match to TRBD2 (6 bases). V was clipped by 0 bases and J by 3 bases, with 6 bases between them. CDR3 size: 14 residues. Germline CDR1 is SGHVS and CDR2 is FQNEAQ. The CDR3 coding sequence is TGTGCCAGCAGCTTAGCGGAGGGCTACAATGAGCAGTTCTTC. This codes for CASSLAEGYNEQFF.

V and J are TRBV7-3 and TRBJ2-1, with a weak D call TRBD1 (6 bases). V lost 0 bases and J 5 bases, leaving 17 bases between the germline ends. Germline CDR1 SGHTA, CDR2 FQGTGA. The CDR3 spans 17 residues. CDR3 in DNA: TGTGCCAGCAGCTTAACGGGCGGACAGTTAGGGAACAATGAGCAGTTCTTC. This sequence encodes CASSLTGGQLGNNEQFF.

Ten or more counts support this clonotype. J is TRBJ1-1 and V is TRBV5-1, with D perhaps TRBD1 (5 bases). From germline, CDR1 is SGHRS and CDR2 YFSETQ. Trimming shortened V by 4 bases and J by 3 bases, and 19 bases separated the two germline ends. The CDR3 consists of 16 residues. CDR3 bases: TGCGCCAGCAGCCCCAAGTTCTGGGGAGGGGACACTGAAGCTTTCTTT. Amino acid sequence: CASSPKFWGGDTEAFF.

CDR3 sequence: CASSQTDGWSAGELFF. DNA for the CDR3: TGTGCCAGCAGCCAAACGGACGGCTGGAGTGCGGGGGAGCTGTTTTTT. The rearrangement uses TRBV3-1 and TRBJ2-2, with no clear D. Germline assignment: CDR1 LGHDT and CDR2 YNNKEL (reference sequence). CDR3 length: 16 amino acids. Trimming removed 2 bases at V and 8 bases at J, with 18 bases between.